The clone carrying this TCR beta chain was counted once. The sample comes from a study of cytomegalovirus exposure and HLA in healthy donors. The V gene's germline CDR1 is SNHLY and CDR2 FYNNEI. The CDR3 totals 12 residues. Primers: 60 Vbeta forward and 13 Jbeta reverse. Assay used: immunoSEQ multiplex PCR; TCRdb lists only in-frame clones, some missing. Of approximately 140,000 clones listed, 79% are singletons. Sequencing used PBMCs. The TCR was taken from a human donor in good health. The chain has TRBV2 and TRBJ2-5; maybe TRBD2 (6 bases). The J call is uncertain, as TRBJ2-7 better fits the DNA end. The CDR3: CASSRESYEQYF. CDR3 nucleotides: TGTGCCAGCTCCCGGGAGAGTTACGAGCAGTACTTC.